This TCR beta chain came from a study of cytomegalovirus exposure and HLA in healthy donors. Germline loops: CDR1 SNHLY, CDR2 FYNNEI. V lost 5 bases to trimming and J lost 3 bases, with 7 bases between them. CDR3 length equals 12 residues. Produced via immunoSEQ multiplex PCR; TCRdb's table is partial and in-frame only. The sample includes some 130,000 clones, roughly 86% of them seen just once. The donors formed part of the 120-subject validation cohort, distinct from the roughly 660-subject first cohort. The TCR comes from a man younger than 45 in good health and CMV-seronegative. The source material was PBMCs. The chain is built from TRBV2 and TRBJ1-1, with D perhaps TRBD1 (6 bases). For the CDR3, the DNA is TGTGCCAGCAGTCGGACAGACACTGAAGCTTTCTTT. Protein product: CASSRTDTEAFF.